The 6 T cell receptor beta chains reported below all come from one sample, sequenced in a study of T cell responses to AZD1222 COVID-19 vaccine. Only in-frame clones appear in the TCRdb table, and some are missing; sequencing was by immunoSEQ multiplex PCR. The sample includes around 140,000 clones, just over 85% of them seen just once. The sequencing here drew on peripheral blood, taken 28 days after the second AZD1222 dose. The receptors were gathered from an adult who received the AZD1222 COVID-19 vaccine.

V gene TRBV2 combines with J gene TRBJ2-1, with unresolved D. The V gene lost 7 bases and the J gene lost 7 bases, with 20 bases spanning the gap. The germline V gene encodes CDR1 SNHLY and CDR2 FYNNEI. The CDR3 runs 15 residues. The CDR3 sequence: CASTTSPHLPNEQFF. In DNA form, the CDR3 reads TGTGCCAGCACCACCTCCCCCCACCTACCTAATGAGCAGTTCTTC.

This CDR3 reads CASSVTNQPQHF. The CDR3, as DNA: TGTGCCAGCAGCGTTACCAATCAGCCCCAGCATTTT. V and J are TRBV9 and TRBJ1-5, with D unresolved. V lost 2 bases and J lost 3, with 3 bases in between. This CDR3 has 12 amino acids. Germline CDR1 and CDR2: SGDLS and YYNGEE.

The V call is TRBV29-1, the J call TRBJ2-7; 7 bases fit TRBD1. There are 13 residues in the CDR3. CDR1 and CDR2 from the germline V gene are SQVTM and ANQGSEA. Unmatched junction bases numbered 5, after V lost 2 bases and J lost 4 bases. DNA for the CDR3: TGCAGCGTTGAACCCCGGGACAGTTACGAGCAGTACTTC. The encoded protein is CSVEPRDSYEQYF.

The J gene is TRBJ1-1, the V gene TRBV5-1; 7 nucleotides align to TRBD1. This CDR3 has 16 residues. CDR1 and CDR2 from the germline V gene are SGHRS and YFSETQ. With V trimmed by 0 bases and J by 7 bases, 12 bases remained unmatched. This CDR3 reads CASSLGAGTVRLEAFF. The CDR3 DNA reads TGCGCCAGCAGCTTGGGGGCCGGGACAGTGAGACTTGAAGCTTTCTTT.

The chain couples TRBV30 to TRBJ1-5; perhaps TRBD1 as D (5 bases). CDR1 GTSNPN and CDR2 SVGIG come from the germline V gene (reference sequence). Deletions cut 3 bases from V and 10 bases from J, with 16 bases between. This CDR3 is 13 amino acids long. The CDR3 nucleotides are TGTGCCTGGAGCACAGGCGCCATCAAACCCCAGCATTTT. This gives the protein CAWSTGAIKPQHF.

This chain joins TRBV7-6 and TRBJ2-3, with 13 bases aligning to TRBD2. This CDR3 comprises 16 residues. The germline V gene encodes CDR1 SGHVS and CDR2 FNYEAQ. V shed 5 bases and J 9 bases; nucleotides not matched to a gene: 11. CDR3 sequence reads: CASSPRRTSGGETQYF. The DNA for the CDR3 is TGTGCCAGCAGCCCCCGCCGGACTAGCGGGGGTGAGACGCAGTATTTT.